These T cell receptor beta chains were read from a single sample in a study of early T cells in non-severe SARS-CoV-2 infection. TCRdb re-called the 5' RACE reads with MiXCR, one entry per CDR3 protein. The table shows more than 75,000 distinct CDR3 sequences, with around 14% occurring only once. Source material: whole blood. The receptors originated from an adult who was a healthcare worker with PCR-confirmed SARS-CoV-2 infection or an uninfected control (not recorded which). Both conserved end residues are part of each CDR3. Each record gives: V gene, clone size, D gene, J gene, CDR3 DNA, CDR3 protein. D genes are given only for firm matches. Clone size is not always given. Where it is, it says once, few, many or a class for expanded clones.

V: TRBV13
size: few
D: -
J: TRBJ2-7
DNA: TGTGCCAGCAGCTTAGGGGGGTCGGGGCCCTCCTACGAGCAGTACTTC
CDR3: CASSLGGSGPSYEQYF

V: TRBV3-1
size: -
D: -
J: TRBJ1-1
DNA: TGTGCCAGCAGCCAAGTAGGGGGTACGGCTTCAAACACTGAAGCTTTCTTT
CDR3: CASSQVGGTASNTEAFF

V: TRBV2
size: -
D: -
J: TRBJ1-1
DNA: TGTGCCAGCAACTCGGACAGATCGAACACTGAAGCTTTCTTT
CDR3: CASNSDRSNTEAFF

V: TRBV6-1
size: many
D: TRBD2
J: TRBJ2-3
DNA: TGTGCCGCACGGGGGGGAAAGGATACGCAGTATTTT
CDR3: CAARGGKDTQYF

V: TRBV21-1
size: -
D: -
J: TRBJ1-2
DNA: TGTGCCAGCAGCATAAGGAGCGGCTGCACCTTC
CDR3: CASSIRSGCTF

V: TRBV29-1
size: many
D: -
J: TRBJ1-4
DNA: TGCAGCGTTGCCGGGGTCGGCGAAAAACTGTTTTTT
CDR3: CSVAGVGEKLFF

V: TRBV18
size: -
D: -
J: TRBJ2-5
DNA: TGTGCCAGCTCACCAGAGAATCAAGAGACCCAGTACTTC
CDR3: CASSPENQETQYF

V: TRBV29-1
size: -
D: -
J: TRBJ2-5
DNA: TGCAGCGTTGCGGCGGCACAAGAGACCCAGTACTTC
CDR3: CSVAAAQETQYF

V: TRBV6-2/TRBV6-3
size: -
D: TRBD1
J: TRBJ1-1
DNA: TGTGCCAGCAGTTATCGTCAGGGGACAGGGGGAACTGAAGCTTTCTTT
CDR3: CASSYRQGTGGTEAFF

V: TRBV5-1
size: -
D: -
J: TRBJ2-7
DNA: TGCGCCAGCAGCTTGGCGGCACCTACCTACGAGCAGTACTTC
CDR3: CASSLAAPTYEQYF

V: TRBV10-3
size: few
D: TRBD2
J: TRBJ2-3
DNA: TGTGCCATCAGTGGGCCCCTATACGATACTAGCGGGAGAAGCACAGATACGCAGTATTTT
CDR3: CAISGPLYDTSGRSTDTQYF

V: TRBV11-2
size: few
D: -
J: TRBJ2-1
DNA: TGTGCCAGCAGCTTAAGCCTTGACAGCTGGAGCTCCTACAATGAGCAGTTCTTC
CDR3: CASSLSLDSWSSYNEQFF

V: TRBV29-1
size: -
D: TRBD1
J: TRBJ2-1
DNA: TGCAGCGTTGTCAGGACAGGGTTCAATGAGCAGTTCTTC
CDR3: CSVVRTGFNEQFF

V: TRBV7-2
size: many
D: -
J: TRBJ1-1
DNA: TGTGCCAGCAGCTTAGTCCCCGCCAGCGGTGAAGCTTTCTTT
CDR3: CASSLVPASGEAFF

V: TRBV6-1
size: few
D: -
J: TRBJ2-7
DNA: TGTGCCAGCAGCGTTTGGGACTACGAGCAGTACTTC
CDR3: CASSVWDYEQYF

V: TRBV20-1
size: -
D: -
J: TRBJ1-2
DNA: TGCAGTGCTAACCGACAGTATGGCTACACCTTC
CDR3: CSANRQYGYTF

V: TRBV6-5
size: many
D: TRBD1
J: TRBJ2-7
DNA: TGTGCCAGCAGGCAGAAGACAGGGCAGCGGTACGAGCAGTACTTC
CDR3: CASRQKTGQRYEQYF

V: TRBV20-1
size: few
D: -
J: TRBJ2-3
DNA: TGCAGTGCTAGAGAGTCTAGCACAGATACGCAGTATTTT
CDR3: CSARESSTDTQYF

V: TRBV29-1
size: few
D: TRBD2
J: TRBJ2-3
DNA: TGCAGCGGGAGTCCTGGCGGGAGACTCACAGATACGCAGTATTTT
CDR3: CSGSPGGRLTDTQYF

V: TRBV20-1
size: many
D: -
J: TRBJ1-2
DNA: TGCAGTGCTAGAGCAGACCAGGGACCTAACTATGGCTACACCTTC
CDR3: CSARADQGPNYGYTF

V: TRBV29-1
size: -
D: TRBD1
J: TRBJ1-4
DNA: TGCAGCGTTGTTGAGACAGGGGGGAATGAAAAACTGTTTTTT
CDR3: CSVVETGGNEKLFF

V: TRBV18
size: few
D: TRBD1
J: TRBJ1-5
DNA: TGTGCCAGCTCTCCCCGGACAGGGGGCAATCAGCCCCAGCATTTT
CDR3: CASSPRTGGNQPQHF

V: TRBV7-2
size: -
D: -
J: TRBJ1-1
DNA: TGTGCCAGCAGCTTAGCGGGAGTTGAAGCTTTCTTT
CDR3: CASSLAGVEAFF

V: TRBV25-1
size: many
D: -
J: TRBJ1-4
DNA: TGTGCCAGCAGTGACAGGGCGGTTGCAACTAATGAAAAACTGTTTTTT
CDR3: CASSDRAVATNEKLFF

V: TRBV6-2/TRBV6-3
size: -
D: -
J: TRBJ1-1
DNA: TGTGCCAGCAGTTACACGGGAAGAGCTTTCTTT
CDR3: CASSYTGRAFF

V: TRBV3-1
size: many
D: TRBD2
J: TRBJ2-2
DNA: TGTGCCAGCAGCCAAGGGACTAGTTTCACCGGGGAGCTGTTTTTT
CDR3: CASSQGTSFTGELFF

V: TRBV7-2
size: -
D: -
J: TRBJ1-1
DNA: TGTGCCAGCAGCACCGACATTTCCTACACTGAAGCTTTCTTT
CDR3: CASSTDISYTEAFF

V: TRBV11-2
size: few
D: -
J: TRBJ2-7
DNA: TGTGCCAGCAGCTTAGTGGCGGGATCCTACGAGCAGTACTTC
CDR3: CASSLVAGSYEQYF